This T cell receptor (beta chain) was obtained from a study of control samples from healthy donors and cancer patients. V lost 7 bases to trimming and J lost 5 bases, with 15 bases between them. The CDR3 extends over 14 amino acids. Germline loops: CDR1 LNHDA, CDR2 SQIVND (reference sequence). Sequenced by immunoSEQ multiplex PCR; TCRdb stores in-frame clones only, minus some. In the table there are about 130,000 clones, 85% to 95% of which are singletons. Sequences were obtained from PBMCs. This clonotype originated in an older man with head and neck cancer. This chain uses TRBV19 with TRBJ1-5; possible D gene TRBD1, 5 bases. Here the CDR3 reads CASTLGRADQPQHF. CDR3 in DNA: TGTGCCAGTACTCTGGGCAGGGCGGATCAGCCCCAGCATTTT.